The sequence of this TCR beta chain was determined in a study of cytomegalovirus exposure and HLA in healthy donors. V shed 6 bases, J shed 7 bases, and the junction held 5 bases outside the gene matches. CDR3 size: 13 residues. CDR1 and CDR2 from the germline V gene are LNHDA and SQIVND (reference sequence). Repertoires were generated with immunoSEQ multiplex PCR, while TCRdb's copy carries only in-frame clones and drops some. The sample has about 110,000 clones, 88% seen once. This rearrangement joins TRBV19 to TRBJ1-4; 7 bases map to TRBD1. Input material: PBMCs. The origin of this receptor is a woman between 25 and 40 years old in good health and CMV-seropositive. Here the CDR3 DNA reads TGTGCCAGTAGCGAAGACAGGGTTGAAAAACTGTTTTTT. Translated: CASSEDRVEKLFF. The full variable domain, completed using reference TRBV19 and TRBJ1-4, is DGGITQSPKYLFRKEGQNVTLSCEQNLNHDAMYWYRQDPGQGLRLIYYSQIVNDFQKGDIAEGYSVSREKKESFPLTVTSAQKNPTAFYLCASSEDRVEKLFFGSGTQLSVL.